The sequence of this T cell receptor beta chain was determined in a study of shared clonotypes between healthy human individuals. Worth noting for this clone: Its antigen is still unknown. Other DNA sequences from this sample encode an identical CDR3 as well.

V dropped 5 bases and J dropped 4 bases, with 12 bases sitting between them. The CDR3 spans 14 residues. Germline V gene sequence: CDR1 SGHTA, CDR2 FQGNSA. Study-wide results and limits: Clonotype sharing among donors, it was expected, would be affected by sequencing depth.

The repertoire was sequenced with immunoSEQ multiplex PCR; TCRdb's copy has only in-frame clones and lacks some. The data show about 2.3 million clones, with under 95% seen just once and 0.37% held by the top ten. Each sample came from a Caucasian adult donor living in Nashville, Tennessee. Negatively enriched CD4+ T cells were divided by CD45RA into naive and memory. The chain recombines TRBV7-2 with TRBJ1-5, with D perhaps TRBD1 (6 bases). The sequence derives from a young man in good health. Some clones in this sample may be carry-over from other donors' samples. The specimen sequenced was naive CD4+ T cells from PBMCs. As for subset: CD45RA+ positively selected. The CDR3 bases are TGTGCCAGCAGCCAGGGGCAGGGGAATCAGCCCCAGCATTTT. It codes for CASSQGQGNQPQHF. The full variable domain, in which reference TRBV7-2 and TRBJ1-5 provide the parts outside the CDR3, is GAGVSQSPSNKVTEKGKDVELRCDPISGHTALYWYRQSLGQGLEFLIYFQGNSAPDKSGLPSDRFSAERTGGSVSTLTIQRTQQEDSAVYLCASSQGQGNQPQHFGDGTRLSIL.